Listed below are T cell receptor beta chains from one sample, sequenced in a study of OX40 agonist ivuxolimab in advanced cancers. Clones were read by immunoSEQ multiplex PCR, and TCRdb kept only the in-frame ones, dropping some. In the table there are 100,000 to 110,000 clones, 75% to 95% of which are singletons. The source material was CD4+ or CD8+ T cells sorted from blood, sampled in a trial of the OX40 agonist ivuxolimab. These receptor sequences come from an adult with an advanced solid tumor such as melanoma, head and neck, liver or kidney cancer. CDR3s include the opening cysteine and the closing phenylalanine or tryptophan.

CDR3aa | j_gene | v_gene
CASSPAGGSYEQYF | TRBJ2-7 | TRBV18
CASSPLDYSTGQETQYF | TRBJ2-5 | TRBV18
CASSDFTTSRQYF | TRBJ2-7 | TRBV6-1
CASSLDRTEAFF | TRBJ1-1 | TRBV11-2
CASSPRGLAGGNYEQYF | TRBJ2-7 | TRBV7-2
CATSPQGFGHGYTF | TRBJ1-2 | TRBV18
CASSLALVRDTKTQYF | TRBJ2-5 | TRBV5-6
CASSQGQGGYNEQFF | TRBJ2-1 | TRBV5-1
CASGAESSYNEQFF | TRBJ2-1 | TRBV27
CASSDRPGQPQHF | TRBJ1-5 | TRBV25-1
CASSGDKTSYEQYF | TRBJ2-7 | TRBV6-1
CASSPGLAGVSNAYNEQFF | TRBJ2-1 | TRBV18
CASSHERQNTGELFF | TRBJ2-2 | TRBV5-1
CASSNHMGTRNTEAFF | TRBJ1-1 | TRBV19
CASTGVVPGELFF | TRBJ2-2 | TRBV28
CASSLTLGLVETQYF | TRBJ2-5 | TRBV7-9
CASSPLAATLGNEQFF | TRBJ2-1 | TRBV18
CASSPDRERGYTF | TRBJ1-2 | TRBV5-4
CASSPRTRTEQFF | TRBJ2-1 | TRBV5-4
CASSLWGPDRGGYGYTF | TRBJ1-2 | TRBV27
CASTWRRGNNEQFF | TRBJ2-1 | TRBV7-2
CAISGRGSGSVTDTQYF | TRBJ2-3 | TRBV10-3
CASSQGRQGAMNQPQHF | TRBJ1-5 | TRBV4-1
CASSELTGTGSYNEQFF | TRBJ2-1 | TRBV10-1
CASSRTAANNEQFF | TRBJ2-1 | TRBV18
CASSYSHAGASYEQYF | TRBJ2-7 | TRBV6-6
CASSGKPYNEQFF | TRBJ2-1 | TRBV5-1